This TCR beta chain derives from a study of T cell responses to AZD1222 COVID-19 vaccine. Assay: immunoSEQ multiplex PCR; the TCRdb copy retains only in-frame clones and omits some. The sample lists about 110,000 clones, more than 80% occurring once. The CDR3 is 16 residues long. This sample comprised peripheral blood, obtained on day 0 of AZD1222 vaccination. The clonotype was recovered from an adult in good health. V gene TRBV7-5 combines with J gene TRBJ1-3. TRBV7-5 is a documented pseudogene. The CDR3 nucleotides read TGTGTCAGAAGCCCCCGGGGACCAGACTCTGGAAACACCATATATTTT. Protein product: CVRSPRGPDSGNTIYF.